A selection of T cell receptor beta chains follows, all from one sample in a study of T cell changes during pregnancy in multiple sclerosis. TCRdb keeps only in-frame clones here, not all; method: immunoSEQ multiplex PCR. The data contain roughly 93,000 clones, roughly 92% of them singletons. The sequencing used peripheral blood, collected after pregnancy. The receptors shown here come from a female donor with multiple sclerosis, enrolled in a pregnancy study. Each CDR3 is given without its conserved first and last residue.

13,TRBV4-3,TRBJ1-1,ASSQVPVGNTEAF
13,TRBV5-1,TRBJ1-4,ASSLQGQGGEKLF
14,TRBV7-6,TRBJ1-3,ASSSGDGDSGNTIY
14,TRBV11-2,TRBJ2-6,ASSFRQGIGANVLT
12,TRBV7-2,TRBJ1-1,ASSLNQGSGEAF
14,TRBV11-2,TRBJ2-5,ASSSLGQRYQETQY
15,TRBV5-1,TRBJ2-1,ASSLEGSSGRASEQF
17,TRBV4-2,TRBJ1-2,ASSQDRAGQGVVSYGYT
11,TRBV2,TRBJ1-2,ASSDEGNYGYT
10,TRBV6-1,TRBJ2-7,ASIREAYEQY
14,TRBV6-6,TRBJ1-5,ASRPLGQGVHQPQH
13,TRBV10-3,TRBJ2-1,AISENSGGYNEQF
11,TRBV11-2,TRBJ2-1,ASRHSGGSEQF
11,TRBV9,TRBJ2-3,ASSVAGTDTQY
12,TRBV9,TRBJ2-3,ASSPTQEGDTQY
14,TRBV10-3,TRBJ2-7,AISDARVVGAKKQY
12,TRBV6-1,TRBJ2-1,ASSLAGGPDEQF
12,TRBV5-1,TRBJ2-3,ASSLATSTDTQY
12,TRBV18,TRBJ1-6,ASSPSGTDSPLH
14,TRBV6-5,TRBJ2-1,ASSYSASGTNNEQF
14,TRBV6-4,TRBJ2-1,ASSDSSTVSYNEQF
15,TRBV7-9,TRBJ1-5,ASSSVLQGVAYQPQH
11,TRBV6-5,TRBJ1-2,ASRSDPEGGYT
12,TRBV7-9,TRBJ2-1,ASSLVGGADEQF
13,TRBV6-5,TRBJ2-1,ASRGRTWDYNEQF
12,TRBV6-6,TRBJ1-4,ASSAGTGYEKLF
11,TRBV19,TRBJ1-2,ASSMDRVGGYT
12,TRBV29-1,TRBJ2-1,SAVAGTNYNEQF
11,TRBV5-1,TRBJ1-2,ASSSGQGDGYT
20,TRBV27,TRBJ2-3,ASSLLVGVAGPRSPRTDTQY
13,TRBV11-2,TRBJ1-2,ASSLDLDRLIGYT
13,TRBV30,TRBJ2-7,AWRGLAPTSYEQY
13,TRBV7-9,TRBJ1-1,ASTRTGGLNTEAF
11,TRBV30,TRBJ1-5,AWSQGIDQPQH
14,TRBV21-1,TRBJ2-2,ASSNGQATNTGELF
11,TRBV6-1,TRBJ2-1,ASGGQGLGEQF
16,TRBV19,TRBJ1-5,ASSTGQGANMGNQPQH
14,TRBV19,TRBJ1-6,ASRDSLSSYNSPLH
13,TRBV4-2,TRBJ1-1,ASSHFGQGNAEAF
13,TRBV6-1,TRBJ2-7,ASSVQGQGINEQY
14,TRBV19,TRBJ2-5,ASSIFLAGGGETQY
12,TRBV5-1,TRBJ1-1,ASSSQGGVTEAF
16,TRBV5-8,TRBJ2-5,ASNPTGQGAFVGETQY
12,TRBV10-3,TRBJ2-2,ATFDTKNTGELF
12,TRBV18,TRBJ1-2,ASSPPTGYYGYT
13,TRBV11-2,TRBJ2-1,ASSPLSSSYNEQF
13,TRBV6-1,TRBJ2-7,ASSEATSGSYEQY
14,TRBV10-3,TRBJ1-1,AISESGAPRYTEAF
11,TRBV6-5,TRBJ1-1,ASSLTGNTEAF
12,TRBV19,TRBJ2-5,ASSIGFLAATQY
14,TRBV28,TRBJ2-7,ASSFTLAGLSYEQY
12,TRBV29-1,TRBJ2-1,SVILADIYNEQF
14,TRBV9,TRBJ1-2,ASSVNKQGLNYGYT
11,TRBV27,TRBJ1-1,ASSRKIQAGAF
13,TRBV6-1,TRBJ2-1,ASTKTGVSYNEQF
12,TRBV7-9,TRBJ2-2,ASSLAGGSGELF
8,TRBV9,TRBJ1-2,ASSGTGLT
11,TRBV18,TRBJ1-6,ASSEATYSPLH
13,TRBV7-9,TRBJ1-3,AILQGDYSGNTIY